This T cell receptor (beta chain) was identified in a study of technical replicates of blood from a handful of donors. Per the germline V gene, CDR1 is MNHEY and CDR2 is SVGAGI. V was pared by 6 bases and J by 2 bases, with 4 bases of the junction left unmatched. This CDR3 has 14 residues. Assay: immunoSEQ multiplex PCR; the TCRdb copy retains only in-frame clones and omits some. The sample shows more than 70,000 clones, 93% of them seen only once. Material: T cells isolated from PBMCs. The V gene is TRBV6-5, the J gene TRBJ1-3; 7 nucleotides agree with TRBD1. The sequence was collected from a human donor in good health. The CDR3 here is CASRLQGTGNTIYF. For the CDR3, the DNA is TGTGCCAGCAGGCTACAGGGGACTGGAAACACCATATATTTT.